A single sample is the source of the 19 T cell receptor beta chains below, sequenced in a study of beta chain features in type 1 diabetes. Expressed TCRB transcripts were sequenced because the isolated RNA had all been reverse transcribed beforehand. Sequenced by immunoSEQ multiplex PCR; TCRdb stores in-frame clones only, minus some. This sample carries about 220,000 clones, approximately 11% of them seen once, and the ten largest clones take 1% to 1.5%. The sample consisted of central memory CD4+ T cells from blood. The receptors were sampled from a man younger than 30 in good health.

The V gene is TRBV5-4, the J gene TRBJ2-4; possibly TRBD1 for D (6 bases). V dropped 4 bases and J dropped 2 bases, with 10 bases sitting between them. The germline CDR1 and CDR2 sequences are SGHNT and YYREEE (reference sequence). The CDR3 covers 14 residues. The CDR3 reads CASSAQGSKNIQYF. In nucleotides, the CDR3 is TGTGCCAGCAGCGCGCAGGGGTCCAAAAACATTCAGTACTTC.

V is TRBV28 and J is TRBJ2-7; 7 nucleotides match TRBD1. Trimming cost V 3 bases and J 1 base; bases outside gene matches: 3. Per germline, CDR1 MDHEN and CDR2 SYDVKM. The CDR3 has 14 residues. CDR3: CASSFLGQSYEQYF. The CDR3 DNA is TGTGCCAGCAGTTTTTTGGGACAGTCCTACGAGCAGTACTTC.

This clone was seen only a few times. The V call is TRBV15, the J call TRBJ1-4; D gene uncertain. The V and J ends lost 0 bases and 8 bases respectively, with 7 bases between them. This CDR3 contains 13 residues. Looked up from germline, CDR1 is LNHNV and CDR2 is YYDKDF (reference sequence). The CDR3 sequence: CATSRDVTEKLFF. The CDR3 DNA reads TGTGCCACCAGCAGAGATGTGACAGAAAAACTGTTTTTT.

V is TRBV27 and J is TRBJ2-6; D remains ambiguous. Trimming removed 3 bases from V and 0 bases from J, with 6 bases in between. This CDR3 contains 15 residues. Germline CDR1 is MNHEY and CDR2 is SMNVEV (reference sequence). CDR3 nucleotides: TGTGCCAGCAGTTTTGTGGTCTCTGGGGCCAACGTCCTGACTTTC. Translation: CASSFVVSGANVLTF.

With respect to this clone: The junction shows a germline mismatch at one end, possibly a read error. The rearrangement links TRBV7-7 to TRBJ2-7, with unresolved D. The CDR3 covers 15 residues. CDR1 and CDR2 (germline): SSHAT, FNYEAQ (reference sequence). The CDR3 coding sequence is TGTGCTAGCAGCTTAGCCCGCGGTAGCTCCTACGAGCAGTACTTC. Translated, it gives CASSLARGSSYEQYF.

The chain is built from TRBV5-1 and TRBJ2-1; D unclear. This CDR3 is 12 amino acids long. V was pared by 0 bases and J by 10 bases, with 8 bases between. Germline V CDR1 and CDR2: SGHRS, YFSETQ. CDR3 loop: CASSLESPEQFF. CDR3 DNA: TGCGCCAGCAGCTTGGAGTCGCCCGAGCAGTTCTTC.

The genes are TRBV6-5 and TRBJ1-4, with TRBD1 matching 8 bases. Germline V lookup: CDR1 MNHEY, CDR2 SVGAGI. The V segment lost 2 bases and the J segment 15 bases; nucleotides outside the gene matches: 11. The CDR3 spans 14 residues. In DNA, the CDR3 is TGTGCCAGCAGTTACGCCTTGACAGGGGTAAAGGTGTTTTTT. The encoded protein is CASSYALTGVKVFF.

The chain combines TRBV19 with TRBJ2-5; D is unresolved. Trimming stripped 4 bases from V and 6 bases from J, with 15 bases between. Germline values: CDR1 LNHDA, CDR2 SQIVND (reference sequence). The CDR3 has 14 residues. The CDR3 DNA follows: TGTGCCAGTAGTACCACGGACGGTGCTAAGACCCAGTACTTC. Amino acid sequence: CASSTTDGAKTQYF.

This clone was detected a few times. The DNA for the CDR3 is TGTGCCAGCAGTACCCCAAGGACAGGGGGGACTGAAGCTTTCTTT. Its translation: CASSTPRTGGTEAFF. The chain combines TRBV28 with TRBJ1-1; 10 bases are shared with TRBD1. Germline V gene sequence: CDR1 MDHEN, CDR2 SYDVKM. Losses at the gene ends were 5 bases for V and 5 bases for J; bases not matched to a gene: 8. The CDR3 is made up of 15 amino acids.

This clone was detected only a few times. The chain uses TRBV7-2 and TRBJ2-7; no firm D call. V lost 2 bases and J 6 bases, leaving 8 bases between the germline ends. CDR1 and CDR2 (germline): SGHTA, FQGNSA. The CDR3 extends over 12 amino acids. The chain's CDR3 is CASSLYAVEQYF. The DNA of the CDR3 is TGTGCCAGCAGCTTATACGCGGTCGAGCAGTACTTC. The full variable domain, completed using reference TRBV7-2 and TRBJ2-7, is GAGVSQSPSNKVTEKGKDVELRCDPISGHTALYWYRQSLGQGLEFLIYFQGNSAPDKSGLPSDRFSAERTGGSVSTLTIQRTQQEDSAVYLCASSLYAVEQYFGPGTRLTVT.

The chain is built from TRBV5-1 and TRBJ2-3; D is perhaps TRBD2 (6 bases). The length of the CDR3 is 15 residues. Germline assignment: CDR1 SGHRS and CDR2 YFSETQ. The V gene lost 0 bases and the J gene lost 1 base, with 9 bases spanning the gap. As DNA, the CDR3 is TGCGCCAGCAGCTTGGTGGGAGGAGGCACAGATACGCAGTATTTT. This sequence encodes CASSLVGGGTDTQYF.

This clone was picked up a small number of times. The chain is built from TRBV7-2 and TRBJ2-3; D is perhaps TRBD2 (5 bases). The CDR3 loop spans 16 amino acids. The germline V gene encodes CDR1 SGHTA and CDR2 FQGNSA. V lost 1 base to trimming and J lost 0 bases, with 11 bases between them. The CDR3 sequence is CASSLDPGKSTDTQYF. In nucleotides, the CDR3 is TGTGCCAGCAGCTTAGACCCGGGAAAGAGCACAGATACGCAGTATTTT.

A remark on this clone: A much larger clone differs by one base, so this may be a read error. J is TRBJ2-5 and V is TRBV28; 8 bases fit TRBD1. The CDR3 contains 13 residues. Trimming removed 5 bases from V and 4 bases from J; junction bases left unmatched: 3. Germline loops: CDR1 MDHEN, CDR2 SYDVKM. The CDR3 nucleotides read TGTGCCAGCAGTAGAGACAGGGGAGAGACCCAGTACTTC. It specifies CASSRDRGETQYF. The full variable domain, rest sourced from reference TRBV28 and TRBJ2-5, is DVKVTQSSRYLVKRTGEKVFLECVQDMDHENMFWYRQDPGLGLRLIYFSYDVKMKEKGDIPEGYSVSREKKERFSLILESASTNQTSMYLCASSRDRGETQYFGPGTRLLVL.

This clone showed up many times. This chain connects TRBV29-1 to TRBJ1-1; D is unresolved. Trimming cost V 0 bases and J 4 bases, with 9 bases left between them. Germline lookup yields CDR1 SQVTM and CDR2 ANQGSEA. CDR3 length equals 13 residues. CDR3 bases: TGCAGCGTTGAAGATCAGGAAGGCACTGAAGCTTTCTTT. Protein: CSVEDQEGTEAFF.

This CDR3 reads CAWSIKGAYEQYF. In DNA form, the CDR3 reads TGTGCCTGGAGTATAAAGGGTGCCTACGAGCAGTACTTC. The genes are TRBV30 and TRBJ2-7, with unresolved D. The CDR3 runs to 13 residues. The V and J ends lost 2 bases and 2 bases respectively, with 10 bases between them. Germline V CDR1 and CDR2: GTSNPN, SVGIG (reference sequence).

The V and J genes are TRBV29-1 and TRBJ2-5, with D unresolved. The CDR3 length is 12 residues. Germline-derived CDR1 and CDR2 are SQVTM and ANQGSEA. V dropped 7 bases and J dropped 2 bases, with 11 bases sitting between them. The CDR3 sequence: CSALGKQETQYF. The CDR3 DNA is TGCAGCGCCTTAGGAAAACAAGAGACCCAGTACTTC.

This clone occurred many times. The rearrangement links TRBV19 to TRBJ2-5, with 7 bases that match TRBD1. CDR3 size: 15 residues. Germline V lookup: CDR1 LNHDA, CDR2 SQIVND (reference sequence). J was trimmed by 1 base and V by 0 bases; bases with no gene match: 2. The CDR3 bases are TGTGCCAGTAGTATAGATAGGACAGGCCAAGAGACCCAGTACTTC. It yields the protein CASSIDRTGQETQYF.

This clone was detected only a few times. CDR3 sequence reads: CASSQRRDRGNGYTF. The DNA for the CDR3 is TGTGCCAGCAGCCAGCGCCGGGACAGGGGTAATGGCTACACCTTC. This sequence joins TRBV4-2 and TRBJ1-2; 10 bases are shared with TRBD1. This CDR3 has 15 residues. The ends lost 3 bases at V and 6 bases at J; junction bases unmatched: 7. Per the germline V gene, CDR1 is LGHNA and CDR2 is YNFKEQ.

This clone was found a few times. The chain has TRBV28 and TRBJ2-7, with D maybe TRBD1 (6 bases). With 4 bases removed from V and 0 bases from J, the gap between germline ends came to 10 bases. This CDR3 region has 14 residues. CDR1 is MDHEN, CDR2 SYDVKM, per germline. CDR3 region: CASSSTGLSYEQYF. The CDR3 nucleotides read TGTGCCAGCAGTTCCACAGGGCTCTCCTACGAGCAGTACTTC. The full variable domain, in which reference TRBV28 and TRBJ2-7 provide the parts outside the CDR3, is DVKVTQSSRYLVKRTGEKVFLECVQDMDHENMFWYRQDPGLGLRLIYFSYDVKMKEKGDIPEGYSVSREKKERFSLILESASTNQTSMYLCASSSTGLSYEQYFGPGTRLTVT.